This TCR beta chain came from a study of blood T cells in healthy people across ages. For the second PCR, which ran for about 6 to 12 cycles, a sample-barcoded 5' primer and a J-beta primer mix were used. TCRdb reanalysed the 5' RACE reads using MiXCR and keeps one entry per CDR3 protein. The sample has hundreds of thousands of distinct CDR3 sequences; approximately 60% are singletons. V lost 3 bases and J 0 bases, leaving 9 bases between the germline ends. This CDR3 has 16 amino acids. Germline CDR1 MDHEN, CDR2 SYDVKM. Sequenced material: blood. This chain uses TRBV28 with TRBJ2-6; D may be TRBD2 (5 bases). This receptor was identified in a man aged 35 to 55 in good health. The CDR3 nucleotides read TGTGCCAGCAGTTTCCCGAGGGCCTCTGGGGCCAACGTCCTGACTTTC. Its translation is CASSFPRASGANVLTF.